The 7 T cell receptor beta chains below come from one sample, sequenced in a study of blood T cell repertoires in COVID-19. The data were produced by immunoSEQ multiplex PCR, yet TCRdb's version contains in-frame clones alone and is incomplete. This sample yields roughly 230,000 clones, of which roughly nine tenths are seen a single time; roughly 4.5% belongs to the top ten. The sample consisted of peripheral blood. Receptors originate from a middle-aged woman who had recovered from COVID-19.

This chain joins TRBV10-3 and TRBJ1-2; the D gene is possibly TRBD1 (6 bases). The V end lost 6 bases, the J end lost 7 bases, and 12 bases lay between the germline ends. The CDR3 runs to 12 residues. Germline CDR1 is ENHRY and CDR2 is SYGVKD. The CDR3 coding sequence is TGTGCCATCAGCGCCACCAGGGGTGGCTACACCTTC. Translated: CAISATRGGYTF.

The chain uses TRBV27 and TRBJ2-6; no clear D. V was trimmed by 6 bases and J by 2 bases, leaving 5 bases between them. Germline CDR1 reads MNHEY; CDR2 reads SMNVEV (reference sequence). The CDR3 runs 13 residues. CDR3 sequence: CASRATGANVLTF. CDR3 coding DNA: TGTGCCAGCAGGGCAACTGGGGCCAACGTCCTGACTTTC.

The J gene is TRBJ2-4, the V gene TRBV9; no definite D call. This CDR3 is built from 14 residues. CDR1 and CDR2 (germline): SGDLS, YYNGEE. V gave up 0 bases and J gave up 8 bases, with 12 bases separating them. This CDR3 reads CASSVDVSTDIQYF. CDR3 coding DNA: TGTGCCAGCAGCGTAGATGTTAGCACGGACATTCAGTACTTC. Complete variable domain (other parts from reference TRBV9 and TRBJ2-4): DSGVTQTPKHLITATGQRVTLRCSPRSGDLSVYWYQQSLDQGLQFLIQYYNGEERAKGNILERFSAQQFPDLHSELNLSSLELGDSALYFCASSVDVSTDIQYFGAGTRLSVL.

Notes on this clone: This sample includes further DNA sequences coding for the same CDR3. This chain joins TRBV6-5 and TRBJ1-3; a weak D match, TRBD1 (6 bases). V lost 9 bases and J 0 bases, leaving 12 bases between the germline ends. The CDR3 length is 14 residues. Germline V gene data show CDR1 as MNHEY and CDR2 as SVGAGI. In DNA, the CDR3 is TGTGCCAGTAGGCAGGGGAGCTCTGGAAACACCATATATTTT. Its protein product is CASRQGSSGNTIYF.

V gene TRBV27 combines with J gene TRBJ2-5; 8 positions match TRBD1. The germline CDR1 and CDR2 sequences are MNHEY and SMNVEV (reference sequence). V was pared by 6 bases and J by 6 bases, with 12 bases of the junction left unmatched. The CDR3 is 15 amino acids. The CDR3 sequence is CASSPSDRARKTQYF. CDR3 coding DNA: TGTGCCAGCAGCCCCTCGGACAGGGCGAGAAAGACCCAGTACTTC.

The chain uses TRBV6-2 or TRBV6-3 and TRBJ1-1; D gene unclear. The CDR3 has 14 residues. Trimming stripped 6 bases from V and 0 bases from J, with 11 bases between. Germline V gene lookup returns CDR1 MNHEY and CDR2 SVGEGT. CDR3 loop: CASSRHLLNTEAFF. DNA for the CDR3: TGTGCCAGCAGCCGACACCTACTGAACACTGAAGCTTTCTTT.

The rearrangement joins TRBV5-1 to TRBJ1-1; TRBD1 matches 7 bases. V lost 2 bases, J lost 4 bases, and 8 bases stayed unmatched. Germline-derived CDR1 and CDR2 are SGHRS and YFSETQ. This CDR3 comprises 15 residues. Here the CDR3 reads CASSLDTGEVTEAFF. DNA of the CDR3: TGCGCCAGCAGCTTAGATACAGGGGAGGTCACTGAAGCTTTCTTT.